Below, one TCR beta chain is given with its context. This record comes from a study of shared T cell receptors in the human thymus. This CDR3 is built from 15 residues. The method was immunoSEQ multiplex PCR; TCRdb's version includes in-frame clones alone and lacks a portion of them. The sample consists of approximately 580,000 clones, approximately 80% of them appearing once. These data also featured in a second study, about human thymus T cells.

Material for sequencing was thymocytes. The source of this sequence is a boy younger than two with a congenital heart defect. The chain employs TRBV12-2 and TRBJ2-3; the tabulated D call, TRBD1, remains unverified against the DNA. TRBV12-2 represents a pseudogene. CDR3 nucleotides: TGTGCAAGTTGTTTCCGGGACAGGGTCACAGATACGCAGTATTTT. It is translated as CASCFRDRVTDTQYF.